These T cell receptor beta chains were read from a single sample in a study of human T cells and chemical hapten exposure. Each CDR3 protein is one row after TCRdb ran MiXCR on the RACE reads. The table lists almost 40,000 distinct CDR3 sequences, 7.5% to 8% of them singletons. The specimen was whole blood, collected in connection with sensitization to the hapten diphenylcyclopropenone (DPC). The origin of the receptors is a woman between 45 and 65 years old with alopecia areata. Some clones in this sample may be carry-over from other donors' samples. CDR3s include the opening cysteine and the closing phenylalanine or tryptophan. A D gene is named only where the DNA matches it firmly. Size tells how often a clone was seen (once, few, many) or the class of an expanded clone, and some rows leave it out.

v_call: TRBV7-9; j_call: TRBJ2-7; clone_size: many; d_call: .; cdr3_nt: TGTGCCAGCAGCTTAGAGGCAATCCTGAACTGGGGGCAGTACTTC; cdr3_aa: CASSLEAILNWGQYF
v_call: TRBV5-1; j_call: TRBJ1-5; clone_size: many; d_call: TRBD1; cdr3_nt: TGCGCCAGCAGGAAAAACTCCGGACAGGCCCTACAGCCCCAGCATTTT; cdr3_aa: CASRKNSGQALQPQHF
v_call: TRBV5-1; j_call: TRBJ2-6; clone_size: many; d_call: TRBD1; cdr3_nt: TGCGCCAGCAGCTTGGCCGGACAGGCCCACTCTGGGGCCAACGTCCTGACTTTC; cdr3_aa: CASSLAGQAHSGANVLTF
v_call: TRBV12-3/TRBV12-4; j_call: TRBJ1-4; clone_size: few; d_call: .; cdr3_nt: TGTGCCAGCAGTTTCGCAACAACTAATGAAAAACTGTTTTTT; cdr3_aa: CASSFATTNEKLFF
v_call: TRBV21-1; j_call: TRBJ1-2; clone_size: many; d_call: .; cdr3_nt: TGTGCCAGCAGCCCTTTTTCCCGGGACAAGAATAACTATGGCTACACCTTC; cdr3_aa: CASSPFSRDKNNYGYTF
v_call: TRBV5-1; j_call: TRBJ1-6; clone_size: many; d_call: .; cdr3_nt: TGCGCCAGCAGCTTGGGGGCAGGGGACTATAATTCACCCCTCCACTTT; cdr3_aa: CASSLGAGDYNSPLHF
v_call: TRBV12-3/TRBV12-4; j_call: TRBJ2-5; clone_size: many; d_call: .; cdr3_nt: TGTGCCAGCGGACCGATGGAAGAGACCCAGTACTTC; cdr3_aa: CASGPMEETQYF
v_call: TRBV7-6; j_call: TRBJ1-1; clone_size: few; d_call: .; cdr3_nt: TGTGCCAGCAGCTTAGCGAACGGGCAAGAAGCTTTCTTT; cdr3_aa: CASSLANGQEAFF
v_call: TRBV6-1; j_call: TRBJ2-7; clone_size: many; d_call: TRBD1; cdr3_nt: TGTGCCAGCAGTGAAGCAGGGGACAGGACCTACGAGCAGTACTTC; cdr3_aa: CASSEAGDRTYEQYF
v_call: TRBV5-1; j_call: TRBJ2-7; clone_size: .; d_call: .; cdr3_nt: TGCGCCAGCAGCTTGGTCGCTGACTACGAGCAGTACTTC; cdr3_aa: CASSLVADYEQYF
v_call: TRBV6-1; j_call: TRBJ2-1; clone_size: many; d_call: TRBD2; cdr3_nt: TGTGCCAGCAGTGAAGCAGGCGGGAGTTACGATGAGCAGTTCTTC; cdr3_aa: CASSEAGGSYDEQFF
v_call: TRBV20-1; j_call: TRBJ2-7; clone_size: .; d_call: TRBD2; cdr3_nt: TGCAGTGCGCGAGGACTAGTCCCCTACGAGCAGTACTTC; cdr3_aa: CSARGLVPYEQYF
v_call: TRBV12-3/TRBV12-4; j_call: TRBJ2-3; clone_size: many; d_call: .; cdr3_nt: TGTGCCAGCAGTCAAGTGGCAGATACGCAGTATTTT; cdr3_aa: CASSQVADTQYF
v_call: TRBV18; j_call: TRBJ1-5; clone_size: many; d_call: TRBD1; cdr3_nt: TGTGCCAGCTCGAGGGACAGGGGACAAGATCAGCCCCAGCATTTT; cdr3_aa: CASSRDRGQDQPQHF
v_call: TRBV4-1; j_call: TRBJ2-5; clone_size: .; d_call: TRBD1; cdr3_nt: TGCGCCAGCAGCCAAGCAGGGGGCGCAGAGACCCAGTACTTC; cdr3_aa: CASSQAGGAETQYF
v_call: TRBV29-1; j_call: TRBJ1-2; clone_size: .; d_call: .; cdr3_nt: TGCAGCGTTGTATGGGCAGGGACTCTCACATCAAACTATGGCTACACCTTC; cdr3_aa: CSVVWAGTLTSNYGYTF
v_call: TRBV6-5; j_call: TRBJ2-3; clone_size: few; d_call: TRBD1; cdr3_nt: TGTGCCACCGGACAGGGCACAGATACGCAGTATTTT; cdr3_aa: CATGQGTDTQYF
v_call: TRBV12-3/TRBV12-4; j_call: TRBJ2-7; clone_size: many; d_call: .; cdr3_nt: TGTGCCAGCAGCCAGCGGGCCTCCTACGAGCAGTACTTC; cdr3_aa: CASSQRASYEQYF
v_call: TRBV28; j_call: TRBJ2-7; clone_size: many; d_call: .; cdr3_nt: TGTGCCAGCAGTCCTAGGGGGCAGGGGAGGTATGAGCAGTACTTC; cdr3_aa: CASSPRGQGRYEQYF
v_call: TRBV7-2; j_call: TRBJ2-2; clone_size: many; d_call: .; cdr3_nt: TGTGCCAGCAGCCTCCTAGCAACCACCAACACCGGGGAGCTGTTTTTT; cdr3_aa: CASSLLATTNTGELFF
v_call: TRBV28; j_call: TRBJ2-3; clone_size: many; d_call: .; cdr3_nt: TGTGCCAGCAGTTTACAGGGTGGCACAGATACGCAGTATTTT; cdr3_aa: CASSLQGGTDTQYF
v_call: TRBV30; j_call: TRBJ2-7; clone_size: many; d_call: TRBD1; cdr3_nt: TGTGCCTGGAGTAATGGACAGGGACGCGAGCAGTACTTC; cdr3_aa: CAWSNGQGREQYF
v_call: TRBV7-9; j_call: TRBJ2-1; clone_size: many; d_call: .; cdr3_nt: TGTGCCAGCAGCCAGGGACTGGCCGAGCAGTTCTTC; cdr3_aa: CASSQGLAEQFF
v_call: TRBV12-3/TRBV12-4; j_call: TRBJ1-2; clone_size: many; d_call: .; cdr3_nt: TGTGCCAGCAGCCTAGGGACAACAGGAGGCTACACCTTC; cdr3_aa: CASSLGTTGGYTF
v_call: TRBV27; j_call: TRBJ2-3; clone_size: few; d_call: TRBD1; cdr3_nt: TGTGCCAGCAGTTTAGGACAGGTTGGGGGTCATACGCAGTATTTT; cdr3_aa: CASSLGQVGGHTQYF
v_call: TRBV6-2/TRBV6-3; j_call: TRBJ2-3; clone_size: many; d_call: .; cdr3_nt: TGTGCCAGCGGCGAGGGCCCAGATACGCAGTATTTT; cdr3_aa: CASGEGPDTQYF
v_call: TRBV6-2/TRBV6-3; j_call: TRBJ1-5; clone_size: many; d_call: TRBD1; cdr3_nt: TGTGCCAGCAGTTACTCCTCAGGGGCAGGGGGCTTCAGGCAGCCCCAGCATTTT; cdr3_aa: CASSYSSGAGGFRQPQHF
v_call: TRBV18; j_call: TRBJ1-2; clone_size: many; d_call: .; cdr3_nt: TGTGCCAGCTCCCAACGCGAGACAGAAGGAAACACCTTC; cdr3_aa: CASSQRETEGNTF
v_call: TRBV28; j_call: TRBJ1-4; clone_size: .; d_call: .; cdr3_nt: TGTGCCAGCAGCTCAAATGAAAAACTGTTTTTT; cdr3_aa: CASSSNEKLFF
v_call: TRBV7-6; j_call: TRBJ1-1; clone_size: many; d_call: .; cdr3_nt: TGTGCCAGCAGCTTAGGAGGGCTTAAGAACACTGAAGCTTTCTTT; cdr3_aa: CASSLGGLKNTEAFF